The source of this T cell receptor (beta chain) is a study of Ad26.COV2.S vaccination and SARS-CoV-2 variants. Turning to the study itself: Donor participated within the Ad26.COV2.S arm of the COV1001 trial. The vaccine Ad26.COV2.S was put into the muscle once, or twice with 56 days between.

Produced via immunoSEQ multiplex PCR; TCRdb's table is partial and in-frame only. This sample has 400,000 to 500,000 clones, with approximately 92% found just once. Treatment denoted: over 15 received Ad26.COV2.S at low or high dose, single or two shots; roughly five received placebo; per-sample allocation not given. The study sampled participants on day 63 after the first vaccine or placebo injection. V shed 5 bases, J shed 4 bases, and the junction held 3 bases outside the gene matches. In germline, CDR1 is MDHEN, CDR2 SYDVKM. This CDR3 region has 14 residues. This TCR derives from a person between 18 and 65 years old who received the Ad26.COV2.S COVID-19 vaccine or a placebo. V and J are TRBV28 and TRBJ1-2; 11 bases map to TRBD1. Source: peripheral blood, taken in a trial of Ad26.COV2.S vaccine versus placebo. Here the CDR3 reads CASSGQGASYGYTF. The CDR3 DNA follows: TGTGCCAGCAGTGGACAGGGGGCTAGCTATGGCTACACCTTC.